Listed below are T cell receptor beta chains from one sample, sequenced in a study of T cells in Graves' hyperthyroidism and ophthalmopathy. One entry per CDR3 protein results from TCRdb running MiXCR on the multiplex PCR reads. The sample includes over 700,000 distinct CDR3 sequences, about 19% seen only once; the top ten take approximately 15%. Sequenced sample: blood. Source of these receptors: a woman aged 45-65 years with Graves' hyperthyroidism that later progressed to Graves' ophthalmopathy. Each CDR3 is given with its conserved first and last residue. The D gene is left open where the match is weak. Not every row has a clone size; where given, it reads once, few, many or a size class.

J gene	clone size	V gene	D gene	CDR3 protein	CDR3 DNA
TRBJ1-2	.	TRBV19	.	CASSIEKVNYGYTF	TGTGCCAGTAGTATAGAGAAAGTCAACTATGGCTACACCTTC
TRBJ1-2	few	TRBV24-1	TRBD1	CATRKTGDYGYTF	TGTGCCACCAGAAAGACAGGGGACTATGGCTACACCTTC
TRBJ2-1	.	TRBV19	.	CASSINLGGARNEQFF	TGTGCCAGTAGTATAAATCTCGGGGGCGCCCGCAATGAGCAGTTCTTC
TRBJ1-6	.	TRBV7-6	.	CASSLDPKDSPLHF	TGTGCCAGCAGCTTAGACCCGAAGGATTCACCCCTCCACTTT
TRBJ2-5	.	TRBV14	TRBD2	CASSQDRRGETQYF	TGTGCCAGCAGCCAAGATCGGCGGGGGGAGACCCAGTACTTC
TRBJ2-2	many	TRBV24-1	.	CATRDGGTGELFF	TGTGCCACCAGAGACGGGGGTACCGGGGAGCTGTTTTTT
TRBJ1-1	.	TRBV27	.	CASSSSRDTFGTEAFF	TGTGCCAGCAGTTCCTCACGGGACACCTTCGGGACTGAAGCTTTCTTT
TRBJ1-5	.	TRBV6-2/TRBV6-3	.	CASIGELRQPQHF	TGTGCCAGCATCGGGGAGTTACGCCAGCCCCAGCATTTT
TRBJ1-2	.	TRBV10-3	.	CAISGQRYGYTF	TGTGCCATCAGTGGGCAACGATACGGCTACACCTTC
TRBJ2-7	many	TRBV20-1	.	CSARDQGGIYEQYF	TGCAGTGCTAGAGATCAAGGCGGAATCTACGAGCAGTACTTC
TRBJ1-3	.	TRBV5-1	.	CASSPGPPSSGNTIYF	TGCGCCAGCAGCCCGGGACCCCCGAGCTCTGGAAACACCATATATTTT
TRBJ2-5	.	TRBV7-9	.	CASSGVRASQETQYF	TGTGCCAGCAGCGGCGTTAGGGCTAGTCAAGAGACCCAGTACTTC
TRBJ1-3	many	TRBV18	TRBD1	CASSPGQGPGNTIYF	TGTGCCAGCTCACCCGGACAGGGACCTGGAAACACCATATATTTT
TRBJ1-2	many	TRBV12-3/TRBV12-4	.	CASSRVGFNYGYTF	TGTGCCAGCAGCCGCGTTGGTTTTAACTATGGCTACACCTTC
TRBJ2-2	.	TRBV7-2	TRBD2	CASSLAAGVESGELFF	TGTGCCAGCAGCTTAGCGGCGGGGGTCGAGTCCGGGGAGCTGTTTTTT
TRBJ1-2	many	TRBV7-8	.	CASSPNVRRGALGYTF	TGTGCCAGCAGCCCCAACGTCCGTCGGGGGGCGCTTGGCTACACCTTC
TRBJ2-2	.	TRBV4-1	.	CASSQAPHTGELFF	TGCGCCAGCAGCCAAGCCCCGCACACCGGGGAGCTGTTTTTT
TRBJ1-2	.	TRBV20-1	.	CSARDPPYTNYGYTF	TGCAGTGCTAGAGATCCCCCGTATACTAACTATGGCTACACCTTC
TRBJ2-1	many	TRBV20-1	.	CSARDHRREQFF	TGCAGTGCTAGAGATCACCGTCGGGAGCAGTTCTTC
TRBJ1-6	.	TRBV27	TRBD1	CASRPTGGGSPLHF	TGTGCCAGCAGACCCACAGGGGGTGGATCACCCCTCCACTTT
TRBJ2-1	.	TRBV10-2	TRBD1	CASSEGDRGFEQFF	TGCGCCAGCAGTGAGGGGGACAGGGGGTTTGAGCAGTTCTTC
TRBJ2-2	few	TRBV29-1	.	CSVEGRKFSNTGELFF	TGCAGCGTTGAAGGTCGGAAATTCTCCAACACCGGGGAGCTGTTTTTT
TRBJ1-3	.	TRBV7-2	TRBD1	CASSRTGGTGNTIYF	TGTGCCAGCAGCCGGACAGGAGGTACAGGAAACACCATATATTTT
TRBJ2-1	many	TRBV18	.	CASSPPVGNSYNEQFF	TGTGCCAGCTCACCACCGGTGGGTAACTCCTACAATGAGCAGTTCTTC
TRBJ2-2	few	TRBV11-3	TRBD1	CASSRDSLNTGELFF	TGTGCCAGCAGCCGGGACAGTTTGAACACCGGGGAGCTGTTTTTT
TRBJ1-5	.	TRBV12-3/TRBV12-4	TRBD1	CASSPRDRGLDQPQHF	TGTGCCAGCAGCCCCCGGGACAGGGGTCTTGATCAGCCCCAGCATTTT
TRBJ1-2	.	TRBV27	TRBD1	CASSSGANRGGYYGYTF	TGTGCCAGCAGTTCAGGAGCTAACAGGGGCGGCTACTATGGCTACACCTTC
TRBJ2-7	.	TRBV20-1	.	CSARDWGRGEQYF	TGCAGTGCTAGAGATTGGGGGCGAGGGGAGCAGTACTTC
TRBJ2-5	few	TRBV30	.	CAWSVLAGASSETQYF	TGTGCCTGGAGTGTATTGGCGGGGGCAAGTTCAGAGACCCAGTACTTC
TRBJ1-4	many	TRBV3-1	TRBD1	CASSPPGTENEKLFF	TGTGCCAGCAGCCCACCCGGGACAGAAAATGAAAAACTGTTTTTT
TRBJ1-6	.	TRBV6-1	.	CASIPLVGNTSPLHF	TGTGCCAGCATCCCCTTGGTGGGGAACACGTCACCCCTCCACTTT
TRBJ1-4	few	TRBV18	TRBD1	CACLGQLNEKLFF	TGTGCCTGCCTGGGACAGCTTAATGAAAAACTGTTTTTT
TRBJ1-2	.	TRBV20-1	TRBD1	CSARGQGGFANYGYTF	TGCAGTGCTAGAGGACAGGGTGGATTCGCTAACTATGGCTACACCTTC
TRBJ2-7	many	TRBV3-1	TRBD1	CASSPRDRGRYEQYF	TGTGCCAGCAGCCCGAGGGACAGGGGACGTTACGAGCAGTACTTC
TRBJ2-7	many	TRBV6-5	TRBD2	CASSYSLLAGDYEQYF	TGTGCCAGCAGTTACTCGTTGCTAGCGGGGGACTACGAGCAGTACTTC
TRBJ1-2	.	TRBV9	TRBD1	CASSAGSGTGLRGDGYTF	TGTGCCAGCAGCGCCGGATCCGGGACAGGGTTGAGAGGCGATGGCTACACCTTC
TRBJ1-2	.	TRBV18	.	CASSPPRDNYGYTF	TGTGCCAGCTCACCTCCTAGAGATAACTATGGCTACACCTTC
TRBJ1-1	many	TRBV20-1	.	CSARGNRFKPEAFF	TGCAGTGCTAGAGGAAACAGATTTAAACCTGAAGCTTTCTTT
TRBJ1-1	many	TRBV5-1	.	CASSLEVSGYTEAFF	TGCGCCAGCAGCTTGGAGGTCTCGGGTTACACTGAAGCTTTCTTT
TRBJ1-4	.	TRBV2	.	CASSGAGATPTNEKLFF	TGTGCCAGCAGTGGAGCGGGTGCTACCCCGACTAATGAAAAACTGTTTTTT
TRBJ2-3	many	TRBV19	.	CASSLNGLYTDTQYF	TGTGCCAGTAGCCTTAACGGGCTTTACACAGATACGCAGTATTTT
TRBJ1-1	.	TRBV12-5	TRBD1	CASGLGQGVNTEAFF	TGTGCTAGTGGTTTGGGACAGGGAGTGAACACTGAAGCTTTCTTT
TRBJ1-1	.	TRBV7-2	.	CASSAPGYATEAFF	TGTGCCAGCAGCGCTCCCGGCTATGCGACTGAAGCTTTCTTT
TRBJ2-1	few	TRBV20-1	TRBD1	CRAITGGPNEQFF	TGCAGGGCTATTACAGGGGGCCCAAATGAGCAGTTCTTC
TRBJ2-1	few	TRBV3-1	.	CASSQGRGPVGEQFF	TGTGCCAGCAGCCAAGGGCGGGGGCCCGTTGGTGAGCAGTTCTTC
TRBJ1-6	many	TRBV28	.	CASSSPPGGRGNSPLHF	TGTGCCAGCAGTTCACCTCCCGGGGGTAGAGGTAATTCACCCCTCCACTTT